The sequence of this T cell receptor (beta chain) was determined in a study of T cell responses to AZD1222 COVID-19 vaccine. This clone was seen more than once but under ten times. The antigen is undetermined. The sample carries other DNA sequences with the same CDR3. Study conclusions and caveats: Targeting of unmutated variant regions was reportedly seen in nearly half of spike-specific TCRs. Donors were mostly white British, more females; clonal diversity possibly underestimated.

Here immunoSEQ multiplex PCR was the method, and the copy in TCRdb shows in-frame clones only, minus some. The sample has some 100,000 clones, just under 90% seen once. The clonotype originates from an adult in good health. Material: peripheral blood, obtained on day 0 of AZD1222 vaccination.

CDR3 sequence (DNA): TGTGCCTGGAGCCCCGATAGCAATCAGCCCCAGCATTTT. Translating it yields CAWSPDSNQPQHF. J is TRBJ1-5 and V is TRBV30; D is uncertain. Trimming removed 3 bases at V and 0 bases at J, with 6 bases between. The CDR3 sequence is 13 residues long. Germline values: CDR1 GTSNPN, CDR2 SVGIG (reference sequence).